The sequence of this T cell receptor (beta chain) was determined in a study of shared clonotypes between healthy human individuals (TCRdb year 2020). About the investigation overall: The cohort included three men and a couple of women between 18 and 49 years of age. To estimate repertoire size and how much clonotypes are shared between individuals, the study performed deep sequencing of blood TCR repertoires from a few healthy adults. Different laboratories and diverse techniques were used to prepare libraries and sequence TCR repertoires, to increase sequencing depth and limit assay-specific biases. Between about 0.94 and 8.9 billion PBMCs per donor were obtained by leukapheresis.

This clone was counted at least ten times. The target of this receptor is not known. Within one base of it there is no much larger clone, and no base qualities were kept. Other nucleotide sequences from this sample produce the same CDR3. Points the paper makes about the study in general: Sampling was restricted to blood, and TCR repertoires in tissues likely differ from the TCR repertoires found in blood. The genetic and exposure-history diversity represented was limited by the small number of donors. Pairwise subsampling indicated that sequencing depth was expected to affect the degree of clonotype sharing among donors.

The CDR3 measures 15 amino acids from cysteine to phenylalanine. Only the CDR3 part of the read is kept: 45 bases, read in frame from the first base. V loses 3 bases, J loses 7 bases, and the germline ends lie 16 bases apart. Taken from the germline V gene, the CDR1 and CDR2 loops are SGHNT and YENEEA. The donors were healthy, HIV-negative adults with no recently reported acute infections or vaccinations. Every donor was a Caucasian adult living in Nashville, Tennessee, USA. For unsorted samples, approximately 81 million PBMCs were counted, and genomic DNA was extracted using the QIAamp DNA Blood Mini kit. After blood collection by leukapheresis, PBMCs were isolated using Ficoll-Histopaque density gradient centrifugation and then cryopreserved in the vapor phase of liquid nitrogen. TCR CDR3 regions were amplified from genomic DNA by multiplex PCR using the deep immunoSEQ assay. Genomic DNA extracted from each cell subset was distributed evenly over all wells of several immunoSEQ 96-well plates, and each plate served as one replicate. For unsorted PBMC, around 310 ng of genomic DNA, equivalent to about 32,000 T cell genomes, went into each replicate PCR. Genomic DNA from unsorted PBMC was sequenced over ten immunoSEQ deep assay plates. Purified libraries were measured with a Qubit 3.0 fluorometer, size-checked on a Bioanalyzer 2100, and measured again with the KAPA Library Quantification kit. Every immunoSEQ 96-well plate was sequenced on a separate single-read 150-cycle Illumina NextSeq 550 flow cell. On the authors' methods: Because the immunoSEQ output included only junctional sequences and no quality scores, the filtering could not be the same as the filtering used for full-length reads. Sequences were annotated with PyIR, a Python wrapper for IgBLAST v1.9, and V/J genes and CDR3 were assigned using IMGT germline references. Reads with weak V/J assignments (E-value above 1e-6), missing CDR3, stop codons, out-of-frame junctions, or ambiguous translated residues were removed. V3J clonotypes were defined by identical inferred V gene, J gene, and CDR3 amino acid sequence. Percentage overlap between repertoires was calculated by dividing the number of shared unique clonotypes by the size of the smaller repertoire. RTK rarefaction, the Chao1 estimator, and Recon v2.1 estimates of unobserved clonotypes were used to assess repertoire richness. Entries here come from immuneACCESS through TCRdb and include only in-frame sequences with V and J called. Some clones fail to appear in such tables; in the studies checked, an unresolved V gene covers under half of the shortfall, and the cause of the remainder is unknown. V and J calls and clone size are as listed in that table; D and trimming were resolved from the DNA. Within this sample are about half a million clones, with 81% of them counted one time only. The ten biggest clones cover approximately 12% of the sample.

In this chain, TRBV11-3 is recombined with TRBJ2-1, with a weak D call of TRBD2 (5 bases match). Sequenced input: PBMCs. This clonotype was obtained from a woman between 40 and 50 years old in good health. Some clones in this sample may be carry-over from other donors' samples. The DNA reads TGTGCCAGCAGCTTTGGGGAGATCGGGTGGAATGAGCAGTTCTTC. This is translated as CASSFGEIGWNEQFF.